This T cell receptor beta chain derives from a study of blood T cells in healthy people across ages. Study observations and caveats: Significant beta diversity loss was already apparent by age approximately 37, declining roughly linearly.

This clonotype was detected a few times. Its antigen is currently unknown. The CDR3 is 17 amino acids. The V segment lost 6 bases and the J segment 4 bases; nucleotides outside the gene matches: 15. The germline V gene has CDR1 SEHNR and CDR2 FQNEAQ (reference sequence). The second PCR ran roughly 6 to 11 cycles with a sample-barcoded 5' primer and J-beta primers. TCRdb itself ran the 5' RACE reads through MiXCR, one entry per CDR3 protein. The table includes under 2,000,000 distinct CDR3 sequences, 49% detected once. The origin of this receptor is a woman between 40 and 55 years old in good health. Sequenced sample: blood. J is TRBJ1-2 and V is TRBV7-9; 9 nucleotides agree with TRBD1. CDR3 in DNA: TGTGCCAGCAGTTCAGGGGTCGACAGGGGGTTATCCTATGGCTACACCTTC. Translated: CASSSGVDRGLSYGYTF. The variable domain in full, completed from reference TRBV7-9 and TRBJ1-2, reads DTGVSQNPRHKITKRGQNVTFRCDPISEHNRLYWYRQTLGQGPEFLTYFQNEAQLEKSRLLSDRFSAERPKGSFSTLEIQRTEQGDSAMYLCASSSGVDRGLSYGYTFGSGTRLTVV.